Sequencing of this T cell receptor beta chain was carried out in a study of shared clonotypes between healthy human individuals. Across the whole study: CD4 naive cells filled three plates per donor, CD4 memory three, CD8 naive two and CD8 memory one. Study-wide findings and caveats: A limitation of the genetic and exposure-history diversity represented arose from few donors.

CD45RO-negative, CCR7-positively selected cells formed the naive CD8 fraction, excluding terminally differentiated effector memory CD45RA+ cells. A remark on this clone: The antigen remains undetermined.

The CDR3 sequence is 15 residues long. CDR1 is SGHDT and CDR2 is YYEEEE in the germline V gene. V shed 2 bases, J shed 3 bases, and the junction held 6 bases outside the gene matches. Assay execution took place at the deep level. Only in-frame clones appear in the TCRdb table, and some are missing; sequencing was by immunoSEQ multiplex PCR. In the table there are about 2 million clones, about 95% of which are singletons. The sequenced sample was naive CD8+ T cells sorted from blood. This TCR derives from a man aged 18 to 35 in good health. V and J are TRBV5-6 and TRBJ2-7; 9 nucleotides align to TRBD2. Here the CDR3 DNA reads TGTGCCAGCAGCTTTAGCGGGAGAGGGTTCTACGAGCAGTACTTC. It translates to CASSFSGRGFYEQYF.